This T cell receptor (beta chain) was observed in a study of blood T cell repertoires in COVID-19 (dated by TCRdb to 2018 to 2021). Regarding the complete study: Samples covering the acute and convalescent phases of COVID-19 were provided by collaborators in the United States, Italy and Spain. The repertoires were released in a freely available public database intended as a resource for research on the immune response to SARS-CoV-2. Where HLA class I and class II types were available, the types were taken from metadata supplied by the sample provider, not from assay-based typing. The prospective study material was composed of cDNA or gDNA derived from T cells, B-cell-depleted T cells, or PBMCs. Sample metadata almost always included a de-identified subject ID, COVID-19 status, age in years and sex. Samples were obtained from the ongoing ImmuneRACE study (first 160 participants) and from approximately 1,200 subjects provided by 6 global collaborators. Subjects who had been exposed to COVID-19, were actively infected with it, or had recovered from it provided the deeply sampled blood TCRbeta repertoires that made up the dataset.

Collaborating institutions collected whole blood in K2EDTA tubes following their own protocols. For TCRbeta analysis, collaborators shipped samples in one of three forms: frozen whole blood, isolated PBMCs, or DNA extracted from either of those sample types. The study at large found these results: Clinical and demographic metadata were provided uncurated, with the amount varying by source and participant.

TCRbeta CDR3 regions were amplified from genomic DNA using the immunoSEQ Assay, a bias-controlled multiplex PCR. In the paper's pipeline: The number of nucleated cells in each sample was estimated by amplification of reference gene primers within the assay. Sequence reads were collapsed and filtered to measure the absolute abundance of every unique TCRbeta CDR3 rearrangement. Productive Simpson clonality was computed per sample as the square root of Simpson's diversity index over productive rearrangements. This immuneACCESS table, as held by TCRdb, lists in-frame sequences with V and J called but not all clones. Of the missing ones, under half trace to an unresolved V gene in checked studies; the others have no known cause. V and J calls and clone size are as listed in that table; D and trimming were resolved from the DNA. The sample includes roughly 120,000 clones, with 75% to 85% observed a single time. The ten largest clones add up to about 15% of the sample.

This clone was seen once. Its antigen is unknown. There are no base qualities to consult, and no much larger clone falls within one base. The CDR3 runs 15 amino acids, cysteine and phenylalanine included. Only the CDR3 part of the read is kept: 45 bases, read in frame from the first base. In the germline V gene, CDR1 corresponds to SGHAT and CDR2 to FQNNGV. V loses 8 bases at its end and J loses 3 bases; junction bases beyond the gene matches: 10. The TCR sequence derives from a woman aged 60-70 years with acute or convalescent COVID-19. The sequenced material came from peripheral blood. The V gene is TRBV11-2 and the J gene is TRBJ2-5, and TRBD1 aligns with 9 junction nucleotides. The CDR3 corresponds to CASGTGTGFKETQYF. The DNA reads as follows: TGTGCCAGCGGTACCGGGACAGGGTTTAAAGAGACCCAGTACTTC.